The 12 T cell receptor beta chains below come from one sample, sequenced in a study of molecular identifiers for immune sequencing clone quantification. Using its own MiXCR run on the PCR reads, TCRdb lists one record per CDR3 protein. The sample consists of 35,000 or so distinct CDR3 sequences, approximately 19% of them appearing once. Sample: naive CD8+ T cells from blood, with Jurkat cell RNA spiked in. The sample's subset: FACS-sorted CD8+CD4-CCR7+CD45RA+ naive T cells. The origin of the receptors is a human donor in good health. Some libraries in this study had Jurkat cell RNA spiked in.

The chain recombines TRBV14 with TRBJ2-1, with D tentatively TRBD1 (5 bases). CDR3 length: 12 residues. Trimming stripped 11 bases from V and 2 bases from J, with 10 bases between. The germline gives CDR1 SGHDN, CDR2 FVKESK. The CDR3 sequence: CASSTAYNEQFF. The CDR3 DNA sequence: TGTGCCTCTTCGACAGCCTACAATGAGCAGTTCTTC. Full variable domain (outside the CDR3, taken from reference TRBV14 and TRBJ2-1): EAGVTQFPSHSVIEKGQTVTLRCDPISGHDNLYWYRRVMGKEIKFLLHFVKESKQDESGMPNNRFLAERTGGTYSTLKVQPAELEDSGVYFCASSTAYNEQFFGPGTRLTVL.

The sample holds a few counts of this clonotype. The junction and the germline gene differ at one end; a read error may be behind it. The rearrangement joins TRBV19 to TRBJ2-5; D ambiguous. The CDR3 is made up of 14 amino acids. Per the germline V gene, CDR1 is LNHDA and CDR2 is SQIVND (reference sequence). The CDR3 loop is CASSMGNSQGTQYF. CDR3 coding DNA: TGTGCCAGTAGTATGGGGAACAGCCAAGGGACCCAGTACTTC.

At least ten counts were recorded for this clonotype. The chain has TRBV9 and TRBJ2-7; D may match TRBD1 or TRBD2 (5 bases each). CDR1 and CDR2 from the germline V gene are SGDLS and YYNGEE. Trimming left V 3 bases short and J 3 bases short, with 13 bases between. The CDR3 is 14 residues long. Written as DNA, the CDR3 is TGTGCCAGCAGCGCCCGGGACGGTGACTACGAGCAGTACTTC. Its translation is CASSARDGDYEQYF.

The J gene is TRBJ1-5, the V gene TRBV24-1; D remains unclear. V shed 2 bases and J shed 0 bases, with 13 bases lying between them. This CDR3 has 17 residues. Germline V gene lookup returns CDR1 KGHDR and CDR2 SFDVKD. In DNA, the CDR3 is TGTGCCACCAGTGATTCCCGTGAAGAGGATAGCAATCAGCCCCAGCATTTT. Amino acids: CATSDSREEDSNQPQHF.

This clonotype was seen ten or more times. J is TRBJ1-5 and V is TRBV24-1; D unclear. Between the trimmed V and J ends, which lost 4 bases and 7 bases, there was a span of 10 bases. Per germline, CDR1 KGHDR and CDR2 SFDVKD. This CDR3 region has 13 residues. The DNA of the CDR3 is TGTGCCACCAGTGAGGAGGGATGGCAGCCCCAGCATTTT. Translating gives CATSEEGWQPQHF.

This clonotype was counted ten times or more. The V and J genes are TRBV5-4 and TRBJ2-7, with D perhaps TRBD2 (5 bases). In germline, CDR1 is SGHNT, CDR2 YYREEE (reference sequence). V shed 4 bases and J shed 4 bases, with 9 bases lying between them. This CDR3 is built from 12 residues. The CDR3 reads CASSERGYEQYF. The DNA of the CDR3 is TGTGCCAGCAGCGAGAGAGGGTACGAGCAGTACTTC.

The sample holds a few counts of this clonotype. The chain uses TRBV30 and TRBJ2-7; D remains unclear. CDR1 is GTSNPN, CDR2 SVGIG, per germline (reference sequence). CDR3 length equals 12 residues. Between the trimmed V and J ends, which lost 2 bases and 2 bases, there was a span of 7 bases. CDR3 DNA sequence: TGTGCCTGGAGTCCCCTGACCTACGAGCAGTACTTC. This sequence encodes CAWSPLTYEQYF.

This clonotype was seen many times. The V and J genes are TRBV12-3 or TRBV12-4 and TRBJ1-5, with a weak D call TRBD1 (5 bases). V was pared by 6 bases and J by 2 bases, with 11 bases between. CDR3 length: 14 residues. The CDR3 sequence is CASRTPGGNQPQHF. The CDR3 bases are TGTGCCAGCAGAACCCCGGGGGGCAATCAGCCCCAGCATTTT.

This clonotype was counted many times. This rearrangement joins TRBV7-9 to TRBJ1-4; possibly TRBD1 for D (6 bases). Germline loops: CDR1 SEHNR, CDR2 FQNEAQ (reference sequence). The CDR3 contains 15 residues. Trimming left V 5 bases short and J 2 bases short, with 12 bases between. CDR3 in DNA: TGTGCCAGCAGCCCCGGGGGCGTCACTAATGAAAAACTGTTTTTT. As protein: CASSPGGVTNEKLFF.

This sequence joins TRBV6-2 or TRBV6-3 and TRBJ1-5; tentatively, D is TRBD1 (5 bases). V lost 2 bases to trimming and J lost 2 bases, with 10 bases between them. The CDR3 runs 15 residues. Germline V gene sequence: CDR1 MNHEY, CDR2 SVGEGT. In DNA form, the CDR3 reads TGTGCCAGCAGTTACGTCGGGGCGGGCAATCAGCCCCAGCATTTT. As protein: CASSYVGAGNQPQHF.

This clonotype was seen many times. The chain links TRBV19 to TRBJ2-1, with D hard to call. This CDR3 has 16 amino acids. Germline lookup yields CDR1 LNHDA and CDR2 SQIVND (reference sequence). Trimming cost V 1 base and J 10 bases, with 20 bases left between them. The CDR3 here is CASSIGGTGPGLEQFF. CDR3 in DNA: TGTGCCAGTAGTATAGGCGGAACGGGTCCAGGCTTGGAGCAGTTCTTC.

This clonotype was counted many times. The rearrangement links TRBV7-9 to TRBJ2-2; D possibly corresponds to TRBD2 (5 bases). V lost 5 bases and J lost 2, with 12 bases in between. CDR3 length: 15 amino acids. Germline lookup yields CDR1 SEHNR and CDR2 FQNEAQ (reference sequence). CDR3 sequence: CASSSGRGNTGELFF. The DNA of the CDR3 is TGTGCCAGCAGCAGCGGACGGGGAAACACCGGGGAGCTGTTTTTT.